This is a list of T cell receptor beta chains from one sample in a study of cytomegalovirus exposure and HLA in healthy donors. The repertoire was sequenced with immunoSEQ multiplex PCR; TCRdb's copy has only in-frame clones and lacks some. The sample contains roughly 99,000 clones, approximately 73% of which appear only once. Material for sequencing was PBMCs. Source of these receptors: a man aged 25 to 40 in good health and CMV-seronegative. CDR3s include the opening cysteine and the closing phenylalanine or tryptophan. D genes are given only for firm matches. Size is stated for part of the rows, as once, few or many counts, or as a class when the clone is expanded.

>TRBV4-2|NA|TRBJ2-2|NA
TGTGCCAGCAGCCAGGCAGGACTGAACACCGGGGAGCTGTTTTTT
CASSQAGLNTGELFF
>TRBV19|NA|TRBJ2-5|NA
TGTGCCAGTAGTATGAGAGCTCAAGAGACCCAGTACTTC
CASSMRAQETQYF
>TRBV28|few|TRBJ2-3|NA
TGTGCCAGCAGTTTGGGGACGGGAGCAGATACGCAGTATTTT
CASSLGTGADTQYF
>TRBV28|once|TRBJ2-7|TRBD2
TGTGCCAGCAGTTTGGGGGGGGAGGCATTGATGTACTTC
CASSLGGEALMYF
>TRBV18|NA|TRBJ1-5|TRBD1
TGTGCCAGCACTAACAGGGGAGGTCAGCCCCAGCATTTT
CASTNRGGQPQHF
>TRBV2|NA|TRBJ2-5|TRBD2
TGTGCCAGCAGAAGACTAGCGGGGCGAGAAGAGACCCAGTACTTC
CASRRLAGREETQYF
>TRBV29-1|NA|TRBJ1-2|NA
TGCAGCGTTGAGCCAGGGGTGGGCCACTATGGCTACACCTTC
CSVEPGVGHYGYTF
>TRBV27|NA|TRBJ2-3|TRBD2
TGTGCCAGCAGGGGGGGAAGGGCGGGAGGTCCCGATACGCAGTATTTT
CASRGGRAGGPDTQYF
>TRBV5-1|NA|TRBJ2-6|TRBD1
TGCGCCAGCAGAACCCTGGCCGGGACAGGGGCCTCTGGGGCCAACGTCCTGACTTTC
CASRTLAGTGASGANVLTF
>TRBV5-1|few|TRBJ1-2|NA
TGCGCCAGCAGCTTGGATCGGCAGGGAGGCGGCTACACCTTC
CASSLDRQGGGYTF
>TRBV7-6|few|TRBJ1-4|TRBD1
TGTGCCAGCAGCTCACAGGGGGCAGGGGAAAAACTGTTTTTT
CASSSQGAGEKLFF
>TRBV10-3|NA|TRBJ2-1|NA
TGTGCCATCAGTCCGGACACTACTTCCTACAATGAGCAGTTCTTC
CAISPDTTSYNEQFF
>TRBV27|NA|TRBJ2-2|NA
TGTGCCAGCAGTTCCTCAGCGGGCGTGTTTGGTACCGGGGAGCTGTTTTTT
CASSSSAGVFGTGELFF
>TRBV6-5|NA|TRBJ2-5|TRBD1
TGTGCCAGCAGTTACTCGATCTGGGACAGGCAAGAGACCCAGTACTTC
CASSYSIWDRQETQYF
>TRBV7-8|NA|TRBJ2-7|TRBD1
TGTGCCAGCAGCAGGATGACAGGGACCACCGAGCAGTACTTC
CASSRMTGTTEQYF
>TRBV15|NA|TRBJ2-7|NA
TGTGCCACCAGCAGAGTGTGGTCTAGCGCCGGATACGAGCAGTACTTC
CATSRVWSSAGYEQYF
>TRBV28|NA|TRBJ2-7|TRBD1
TGTGCCAGCAGTTTAGGGACAGAACGCTACGAGCAGTACTTC
CASSLGTERYEQYF
>TRBV15|NA|TRBJ1-3|NA
TGTGCCACCAGCAGAGTCCCCGGCCTAGGCCCAGGAAACACCATATATTTT
CATSRVPGLGPGNTIYF
>TRBV5-1|NA|TRBJ2-2|TRBD1
TGCGCCAGCAGCTTGGGGGACAGGGCGACCGGGGAGCTGTTTTTT
CASSLGDRATGELFF
>TRBV14|NA|TRBJ2-3|TRBD2
TGTGCCAGCAGCCAAGAGCCCCCTTCCGGGGGGTACACAGATACGCAGTATTTT
CASSQEPPSGGYTDTQYF